Below, 11 T cell receptor beta chains from the same sample are listed, as sequenced in a study of human T cells and chemical hapten exposure. Specified time point: pre-sensitization, week 0. Treatment here: therapeutic diphenylcyclopropenone sensitization with weekly scalp DPC. TCRdb ran MiXCR on the RACE reads and lists one entry per CDR3 protein. The sample gives about 260,000 distinct CDR3 sequences, approximately 8.4% of which show up once; roughly 2.5% is in the top ten. The input for sequencing was whole blood, taken in connection with sensitization to the hapten diphenylcyclopropenone (DPC). The receptors come from a woman between 40 and 50 years old with alopecia areata. Some clones in this sample may be carry-over from other donors' samples.

This clonotype was counted many times. This chain joins TRBV6-4 and TRBJ2-1; TRBD2 matches at 12 bases. The germline CDR1 and CDR2 sequences are MRHNA and SNTAGT. The J segment lost 6 bases and the V segment lost 0 bases, leaving 0 bases of the junction unmatched. The CDR3 contains 15 residues. The DNA for the CDR3 is TGTGCCAGCAGTGACTCGACTAGCGGGAGCAATGAGCAGTTCTTC. Encoded protein: CASSDSTSGSNEQFF.

This clonotype was counted only a few times. The rearrangement uses TRBV6-2 or TRBV6-3 and TRBJ2-1; TRBD2 aligns across 11 bases. The germline V gene has CDR1 MNHEY and CDR2 SVGEGT. With 2 bases clipped from V and 3 bases from J, the junction kept 9 bases outside the gene matches. The CDR3 has 18 amino acids. CDR3 loop: CASSYPRLAGQNYNEQFF. In nucleotides, the CDR3 is TGTGCCAGCAGTTACCCCAGACTAGCGGGACAGAACTACAATGAGCAGTTCTTC.

V is TRBV18 and J is TRBJ1-5, with D uncertain. Between the trimmed V and J ends, which lost 2 bases and 2 bases, there was a span of 7 bases. This CDR3 contains 14 residues. Germline CDR1 is KGHSH and CDR2 is LQKENI. CDR3 sequence reads: CASSPLEGNQPQHF. CDR3 bases: TGTGCCAGCTCACCATTGGAGGGCAATCAGCCCCAGCATTTT. Filled out from reference TRBV18 and TRBJ1-5, the complete variable domain reads NAGVMQNPRHLVRRRGQEARLRCSPMKGHSHVYWYRQLPEEGLKFMVYLQKENIIDESGMPKERFSAEFPKEGPSILRIQQVVRGDSAAYFCASSPLEGNQPQHFGDGTRLSIL.

This chain uses TRBV2 with TRBJ2-1, with 10 bases that match TRBD2. Per the germline V gene, CDR1 is SNHLY and CDR2 is FYNNEI. The length of the CDR3 is 13 residues. After removal of 8 bases from V and 2 bases from J, the junction contained 0 bases not matched to a gene. The CDR3 nucleotides are TGTGCCAGCGGACTAGCGGCCTACAATGAGCAGTTCTTC. Protein sequence: CASGLAAYNEQFF. Filled out from reference TRBV2 and TRBJ2-1, the complete variable domain reads EPEVTQTPSHQVTQMGQEVILRCVPISNHLYFYWYRQILGQKVEFLVSFYNNEISEKSEIFDDQFSVERPDGSNFTLKIRSTKLEDSAMYFCASGLAAYNEQFFGPGTRLTVL.

The J gene is TRBJ1-1, the V gene TRBV7-2; D is uncertain. V gave up 5 bases and J gave up 1 base, with 8 bases separating them. Germline V gives CDR1 SGHTA, CDR2 FQGNSA. This CDR3 spans 13 amino acids. The CDR3 DNA sequence: TGTGCCAGCAGCAAACACCGGAACACTGAAGCTTTCTTT. This codes for CASSKHRNTEAFF.

This clonotype has only a few counts. The chain joins TRBV27 to TRBJ1-1; no reliable D call. This CDR3 has 14 amino acids. The germline V gene has CDR1 MNHEY and CDR2 SMNVEV (reference sequence). V was shortened by 2 bases and J by 0 bases, with 7 bases between the two germline ends. The CDR3 coding sequence is TGTGCCAGCAGTTTAAGGGCGCTGAACACTGAAGCTTTCTTT. This translates into CASSLRALNTEAFF.

This clonotype was found a few times. The rearrangement uses TRBV20-1 and TRBJ2-7; possibly TRBD1 or TRBD2 for D (6 bases each). The CDR3 has 13 amino acids. Germline CDR1 reads DFQATT; CDR2 reads SNEGSKA (reference sequence). In DNA form, the CDR3 reads TGCAGCGGAGGGACACCTCAAATCTACGAGCAGTACTTC. Its protein product is CSGGTPQIYEQYF.

This clonotype occurred many times. The V gene is TRBV9, the J gene TRBJ1-6; D remains ambiguous. The germline gives CDR1 SGDLS, CDR2 YYNGEE. Between the trimmed V and J ends, which lost 0 bases and 7 bases, there was a span of 5 bases. CDR3 length: 13 residues. The CDR3 DNA reads as TGTGCCAGCAGCGTAGGCTCAAATTCACCCCTCCACTTT. It is translated as CASSVGSNSPLHF.

This clonotype was seen just once. The V call is TRBV10-3, the J call TRBJ1-6; D is possibly TRBD1 (5 bases). The V gene's germline CDR1 is ENHRY and CDR2 SYGVKD. The CDR3 is 14 amino acids. Trimming took off 6 bases at V and 7 bases at J, with 13 bases between the two ends. The CDR3 reads CAIRGDLTNSPLHF. As DNA, the CDR3 is TGTGCCATCAGGGGGGATTTAACAAATTCACCCCTCCACTTT.

The chain couples TRBV5-1 to TRBJ2-1, with D perhaps TRBD1 (6 bases). The germline gives CDR1 SGHRS, CDR2 YFSETQ. V shed 2 bases and J shed 3 bases, with 21 bases lying between them. The CDR3 contains 18 residues. CDR3 amino acids: CASSFDNPGTGHYNEQFF. CDR3 bases: TGCGCCAGCAGCTTCGATAATCCCGGGACGGGACACTACAATGAGCAGTTCTTC.

This clonotype was seen ten or more times. The V call is TRBV9, the J call TRBJ2-3; no clear D. The V and J ends lost 0 bases and 1 base respectively, with 9 bases between them. The germline V gene has CDR1 SGDLS and CDR2 YYNGEE. The length of the CDR3 is 15 residues. The CDR3 DNA follows: TGTGCCAGCAGCGTAGGGAGCGATCGCACAGATACGCAGTATTTT. As protein: CASSVGSDRTDTQYF.